This TCR beta chain was retrieved from a study of blood T cell repertoires in COVID-19. Study-level information: The samples span acute and convalescent COVID-19 from the United States, Italy and Spain. Sources were T cells, B-cell-depleted T cells, or PBMCs; the material itself was cDNA or gDNA.

Per the study methods: Amplified reference gene primers provided the basis for estimating nucleated cell counts. Using immunoSEQ multiplex PCR, the repertoire was profiled, and TCRdb retains in-frame clones only, with some absent. That table furnishes V, J and clone size, whereas the DNA furnished D and trimming. The sample yields some 330,000 clones, around nine tenths seen once. The V end lost 3 bases, the J end lost 4 bases, and 5 bases lay between the germline ends. This CDR3 contains 12 residues. Germline V CDR1 and CDR2: KGHDR, SFDVKD. The chain is built from TRBV24-1 and TRBJ1-2; no firm D call. The sample consisted of peripheral blood. This clonotype was sampled from a woman aged 50 to 60 with active or convalescent COVID-19. CDR3 sequence (DNA): TGTGCCACCAGTGATGGAGTCTATGGCTACACCTTC. Residues: CATSDGVYGYTF.